This T cell receptor beta chain was retrieved from a study of brain T cells in children with intractable seizures. Comments on this clone: Its antigen is as yet unknown.

The sequenced cases were selected for having the highest brain T cell transcript signatures. Pre-surgery treatment included at least one anti-epileptic drug. Study outcomes and limitations: Pre-surgery blood may have been undersampled, hiding some clones. Viral specificity was inferred only from CDR3 similarity; HCMV serostatus was unknown.

Germline V gene data show CDR1 as MNHEY and CDR2 as SVGAGI. The CDR3 is made up of 14 amino acids. The V end was cut by 0 bases, the J end by 3 bases, with 9 bases between. Assay used: immunoSEQ multiplex PCR; TCRdb lists only in-frame clones, some missing. This sample yields 78,000 or so clones, of which around 90% are seen a single time; around 24% belongs to the top ten. The J gene is TRBJ2-7, the V gene TRBV6-5; maybe TRBD2 (5 bases). This sample comprised peripheral blood, obtained at surgery. The source is a girl under 10 years old with Rasmussen encephalitis and intractable seizures. Here the CDR3 reads CASSYSRGYYEQYF. The CDR3 region has the DNA TGTGCCAGCAGTTACTCTCGGGGATACTACGAGCAGTACTTC.